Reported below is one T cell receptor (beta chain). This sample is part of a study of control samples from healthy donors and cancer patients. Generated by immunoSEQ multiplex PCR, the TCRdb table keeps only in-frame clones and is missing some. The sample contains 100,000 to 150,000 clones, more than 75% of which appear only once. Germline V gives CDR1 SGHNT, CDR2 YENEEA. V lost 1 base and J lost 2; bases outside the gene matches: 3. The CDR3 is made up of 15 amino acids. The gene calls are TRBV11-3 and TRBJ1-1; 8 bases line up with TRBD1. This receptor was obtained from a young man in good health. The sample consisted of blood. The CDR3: CASSLGQGSNTEAFF. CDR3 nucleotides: TGTGCCAGCAGCTTAGGACAGGGGTCCAACACTGAAGCTTTCTTT.